These 10 T cell receptor beta chains came from one sample sequenced in a study of T cell responses to AZD1222 COVID-19 vaccine (dated by TCRdb to about 2021). The time point label of this sample denotes: about 28 days (+/-7) after the second vaccine dose. Libraries came from the immunoSEQ multiplex PCR assay. Held by TCRdb, this immuneACCESS table contains in-frame sequences only and omits some clones. Under half of the omission traces to an unresolved V gene where checked; the cause of the rest is unknown. Recorded for this sample are 90,000 to 120,000 clones; approximately 90% of them occurred a single time. The ten largest clones add up to roughly 5% of the sample. Sequenced material: peripheral blood, taken 28 days after the second AZD1222 dose. These TCRs come from an adult who received the AZD1222 COVID-19 vaccine.

J is TRBJ1-3 and V is TRBV30; D not resolved. CDR3 length: 12 amino acids. Germline values: CDR1 GTSNPN, CDR2 SVGIG (reference sequence). V lost 4 bases, J lost 0 bases, and 4 bases lay in between. The CDR3 DNA is TGTGCCTGGACAAACTCTGGAAACACCATATATTTT. Amino acids: CAWTNSGNTIYF.

The table lists this clone with a count of one. This chain joins TRBV27 and TRBJ2-7; possible D gene TRBD1, 6 bases. Deletions cut 7 bases from V and 4 bases from J, with 23 bases between. CDR1 MNHEY and CDR2 SMNVEV come from the germline V gene (reference sequence). The CDR3 consists of 16 residues. CDR3 sequence: CASTPLYRDKGYEQYF. The CDR3 DNA sequence: TGTGCCAGCACCCCTCTATATCGGGACAAAGGGTACGAGCAGTACTTC.

The rearrangement uses TRBV2 and TRBJ1-6; TRBD1 matches at 8 bases. Per the germline V gene, CDR1 is SNHLY and CDR2 is FYNNEI. V lost 8 bases to trimming and J lost 6 bases; unmatched junction nucleotides: 6. This CDR3 region has 14 residues. This chain's CDR3 is CASARDRFNSPLHF. For the CDR3, the DNA is TGTGCCAGCGCCCGGGACAGGTTTAATTCACCCCTCCACTTT.

The genes are TRBV7-6 and TRBJ1-5; D not certain. The germline V and J ends were trimmed by 1 base and 0 bases, with 10 bases remaining between them. The germline V gene encodes CDR1 SGHVS and CDR2 FNYEAQ. The CDR3 runs to 16 residues. The CDR3 coding sequence is TGTGCCAGCAGCTTAGGGGTTGGTCATAGCAATCAGCCCCAGCATTTT. Protein product: CASSLGVGHSNQPQHF.

The chain employs TRBV4-1 and TRBJ2-7, with 8 positions matching TRBD1. CDR1 and CDR2 (germline): MGHRA, YSYEKL. J was trimmed by 5 bases and V by 1 base; bases with no gene match: 4. The CDR3 loop spans 14 amino acids. CDR3 amino acids: CASSQGTGHDEQYF. CDR3 coding DNA: TGCGCCAGCAGCCAAGGGACAGGGCATGACGAGCAGTACTTC.

This clone has more than one count but fewer than ten. The gene calls are TRBV7-9 and TRBJ1-5; D call uncertain. This CDR3 is built from 12 residues. Germline-derived CDR1 and CDR2 are SEHNR and FQNEAQ (reference sequence). Trimming cost V 3 bases and J 3 bases, with 3 bases left between them. The CDR3, as DNA: TGTGCCAGCAGCTTTTACAATCAGCCCCAGCATTTT. This gives the protein CASSFYNQPQHF.

This rearrangement joins TRBV7-2 to TRBJ1-6; D perhaps matches TRBD1 (5 bases). The germline V gene encodes CDR1 SGHTA and CDR2 FQGNSA. The CDR3 runs to 18 residues. The V end lost 1 base, the J end lost 3 bases, and 16 bases lay between the germline ends. This chain's CDR3 is CASSLESPGRFYNSPLHF. The CDR3 nucleotides read TGTGCCAGCAGCTTAGAATCGCCAGGGAGATTCTATAATTCACCCCTCCACTTT.

The V gene is TRBV3-1 (or the pseudogene TRBV3-2), the J gene TRBJ1-4; D remains ambiguous. Germline values: CDR1 LGHDT, CDR2 YNNKEL (reference sequence). The germline V and J ends were trimmed by 1 base and 4 bases, with 16 bases remaining between them. The CDR3 totals 17 residues. This CDR3 is CASSQVWRVGVNEKLFF. The CDR3 DNA sequence: TGTGCCAGCAGCCAAGTATGGAGGGTTGGAGTTAATGAAAAACTGTTTTTT.

V usage is TRBV6-5 and J usage is TRBJ2-1; D perhaps matches TRBD2 (6 bases). Germline V lookup: CDR1 MNHEY, CDR2 SVGAGI. The CDR3 runs to 15 residues. V lost 0 bases, J lost 6 bases, and 12 bases lay in between. In nucleotides, the CDR3 is TGTGCCAGCAGTTACTCATCGGGAGAGCTCAATGAGCAGTTCTTC. Its protein product is CASSYSSGELNEQFF.

This sequence joins TRBV28 and TRBJ2-3; 7 nucleotides line up with TRBD2. Unmatched junction bases numbered 11, after V lost 8 bases and J lost 3 bases. The germline V gene encodes CDR1 MDHEN and CDR2 SYDVKM. CDR3 length equals 15 residues. CDR3 DNA sequence: TGTGCCAGCGTTCCTTATGGGGGGGAGACAGATACGCAGTATTTT. It encodes CASVPYGGETDTQYF.